One and the same sample provided the 30 T cell receptor beta chains below, sequenced in a study of shared clonotypes between healthy human individuals. Profiling relied on immunoSEQ multiplex PCR, and the TCRdb table lists in-frame clones only, not all of them. This sample has about 1.1 million clones, with roughly 80% found just once. Source material: memory CD4+ T cells from PBMCs. The sample's subset: CD45RA-negative fraction. All receptors derive from a young man in good health. Some clones in this sample may be carry-over from other donors' samples.

The chain couples TRBV7-2 to TRBJ1-2; D is perhaps TRBD1 (6 bases). The length of the CDR3 is 15 residues. The V gene lost 1 base and the J gene lost 3 bases, with 12 bases spanning the gap. CDR1 SGHTA and CDR2 FQGNSA come from the germline V gene. In DNA form, the CDR3 reads TGTGCCAGCAGCTTAGGTCTACAGGGCGACTATGGCTACACCTTC. Protein sequence: CASSLGLQGDYGYTF.

The chain couples TRBV7-9 to TRBJ2-2; D unresolved. This CDR3 is 15 amino acids long. CDR1 is SEHNR and CDR2 is FQNEAQ in the germline V gene (reference sequence). The CDR3 spells CASTSGDADTGELFF. The CDR3 DNA follows: TGTGCTTCCACCTCCGGCGATGCGGACACCGGGGAGCTGTTTTTT. Complete variable domain (other parts from reference TRBV7-9 and TRBJ2-2): DTGVSQNPRHKITKRGQNVTFRCDPISEHNRLYWYRQTLGQGPEFLTYFQNEAQLEKSRLLSDRFSAERPKGSFSTLEIQRTEQGDSAMYLCASTSGDADTGELFFGEGSRLTVL.

This sequence joins TRBV15 and TRBJ1-1, with 7 bases aligning to TRBD1. Germline CDR1 and CDR2: LNHNV and YYDKDF (reference sequence). The trim removed 1 base at V and 7 bases at J, leaving 6 bases unmatched. The CDR3 contains 14 residues. CDR3 bases: TGTGCCACCAGCAGAGGCGGACAGGCGATTGAAGCTTTCTTT. This codes for CATSRGGQAIEAFF.

The J gene is TRBJ2-4, the V gene TRBV28, with 9 bases identical to TRBD1. The CDR3 extends over 17 amino acids. J was trimmed by 3 bases and V by 5 bases; bases with no gene match: 11. CDR1 is MDHEN and CDR2 is SYDVKM in the germline V gene. CDR3 in amino acids: CASSPRDREVVKNIQYF. The DNA for the CDR3 is TGTGCCAGCAGTCCCCGGGACAGGGAGGTCGTCAAAAACATTCAGTACTTC.

This clone was seen more than once but under ten times. Distinct nucleotide sequences in the sample also encode this CDR3. The V call is TRBV5-1, the J call TRBJ2-5; D possibly corresponds to TRBD1 (5 bases). Germline-derived CDR1 and CDR2 are SGHRS and YFSETQ. The length of the CDR3 is 16 residues. The V and J ends lost 0 bases and 5 bases respectively, with 17 bases between them. CDR3 nucleotides: TGCGCCAGCAGCTTGGCCAGGGTGTTGGGGCGGGAGACCCAGTACTTC. Translation gives CASSLARVLGRETQYF.

V gene TRBV18 combines with J gene TRBJ1-2; a possible D gene is TRBD1 (5 bases). CDR1 is KGHSH, CDR2 LQKENI, per germline. This CDR3 is 13 amino acids long. Between the trimmed V and J ends, which lost 6 bases and 8 bases, there was a span of 16 bases. CDR3 in amino acids: CASSPQSQGGYTF. The CDR3 region has the DNA TGTGCCAGCTCCCCCCAGTCGCAGGGAGGCTACACCTTC.

The V and J genes are TRBV5-1 and TRBJ1-5; the match to TRBD1 covers 9 bases. The CDR3 is 14 amino acids. Germline V gives CDR1 SGHRS, CDR2 YFSETQ. V shed 0 bases, J shed 10 bases, and the junction held 5 bases outside the gene matches. This CDR3 reads CASSLEGQGSPQHF. CDR3 sequence (DNA): TGCGCCAGCAGCTTGGAGGGACAGGGATCCCCCCAGCATTTT.

This chain joins TRBV5-4 and TRBJ1-4, with D unresolved. Germline V gene sequence: CDR1 SGHNT, CDR2 YYREEE (reference sequence). Deletions cut 5 bases from V and 8 bases from J, with 16 bases between. CDR3 size: 14 residues. The CDR3 DNA follows: TGTGCCAGCAGAGGAGGCGTATCATCGGAAAAACTGTTTTTT. Protein sequence: CASRGGVSSEKLFF. Supplemented by reference TRBV5-4 and TRBJ1-4, the full variable domain reads ETGVTQSPTHLIKTRGQQVTLRCSSQSGHNTVSWYQQALGQGPQFIFQYYREEENGRGNFPPRFSGLQFPNYSSELNVNALELDDSALYLCASRGGVSSEKLFFGSGTQLSVL.

The rearrangement uses TRBV6-5 and TRBJ1-5; 8 bases match TRBD1. The CDR3 runs 13 residues. The junction had 6 bases not matched to a gene; V was cut back by 5 bases and J by 9 bases. Germline loops: CDR1 MNHEY, CDR2 SVGAGI. The CDR3 nucleotides are TGTGCCAGCAGTGCCGGGACAGGCCTGCCCCAGCATTTT. It encodes CASSAGTGLPQHF.

About this clone itself: The same CDR3 arises from other DNA sequences in this sample as well. The genes are TRBV30 and TRBJ2-7, with no clear D. Germline assignment: CDR1 GTSNPN and CDR2 SVGIG (reference sequence). The ends were cut back, 1 base at V and 1 base at J, with 8 bases in the middle. This CDR3 contains 13 residues. The CDR3 loop reads CAWSGGRSYEQYF. The CDR3 DNA sequence: TGTGCCTGGAGTGGAGGACGTTCCTACGAGCAGTACTTC.

The chain links TRBV18 to TRBJ1-2, with D perhaps matching TRBD1 (5 bases). CDR3 length equals 13 residues. Germline CDR1 reads KGHSH; CDR2 reads LQKENI. V was shortened by 3 bases and J by 8 bases, with 13 bases between the two germline ends. The CDR3 reads CASSPGAWKGYTF. CDR3 DNA sequence: TGTGCCAGCTCACCCGGGGCCTGGAAAGGCTACACCTTC.

The genes are TRBV15 and TRBJ2-6; unclear D gene. Germline V lookup: CDR1 LNHNV, CDR2 YYDKDF (reference sequence). Trimming cost V 1 base and J 3 bases, with 16 bases left between them. The CDR3 loop spans 18 amino acids. This CDR3 reads CATSRGGPAELGANVLTF. The CDR3 DNA reads as TGTGCCACCAGCAGAGGTGGTCCTGCCGAGCTTGGGGCCAACGTCCTGACTTTC.

V usage is TRBV6-5 and J usage is TRBJ2-1; 7 bases are a match to TRBD1. CDR3 length equals 14 residues. Germline V gene lookup returns CDR1 MNHEY and CDR2 SVGAGI. With 9 bases clipped from V and 5 bases from J, the junction kept 10 bases outside the gene matches. CDR3 protein: CASYPGQRDNEQFF. The CDR3 DNA reads as TGTGCCAGTTACCCGGGACAGCGTGACAATGAGCAGTTCTTC.

This clone was found once. This chain connects TRBV20-1 to TRBJ1-1; 7 bases agree with TRBD1. This CDR3 has 11 residues. Trimming at V came to 5 bases and at J to 10 bases, leaving 7 bases not matched to a gene. CDR1 DFQATT and CDR2 SNEGSKA come from the germline V gene (reference sequence). In nucleotides, the CDR3 is TGCAGTGCTCCGACAGGGAGAGGAGCTTTCTTT. This translates into CSAPTGRGAFF.

This clone was counted a single time. Other DNA sequences in this sample translate to the same CDR3. The genes are TRBV5-1 and TRBJ2-5; D possibly corresponds to TRBD2 (5 bases). V was clipped by 1 base and J by 5 bases, with 6 bases between them. Per the germline V gene, CDR1 is SGHRS and CDR2 is YFSETQ. This CDR3 is built from 12 residues. The CDR3 bases are TGCGCCAGCAGCTTGAGAGGGGAGACCCAGTACTTC. Protein sequence: CASSLRGETQYF.

V and J are TRBV4-1 and TRBJ2-5; 8 bases are shared with TRBD1. After removal of 2 bases from V and 4 bases from J, the junction contained 6 bases not matched to a gene. Germline CDR1 MGHRA, CDR2 YSYEKL. The CDR3 covers 15 residues. CDR3 residues: CASSQTGQGGETQYF. The DNA for the CDR3 is TGCGCCAGCAGCCAAACCGGACAGGGTGGAGAGACCCAGTACTTC.

J is TRBJ2-7 and V is TRBV7-3; no firm D call. The ends were cut back, 3 bases at V and 7 bases at J, with 13 bases in the middle. Germline-derived CDR1 and CDR2 are SGHTA and FQGTGA. The CDR3 covers 13 residues. The CDR3 DNA sequence: TGTGCCAGCAGCTTTGCCACTTATGGGGAGCAGTACTTC. This encodes CASSFATYGEQYF.

The J gene is TRBJ1-4, the V gene TRBV6-1, with a weak D call TRBD1 (6 bases). V lost 8 bases, J lost 0 bases, and 13 bases lay in between. The CDR3 is 15 residues long. Germline CDR1 reads MNHNS; CDR2 reads SASEGT. In DNA, the CDR3 is TGTGCCAGCGGCGGACAGACCTCAACTAATGAAAAACTGTTTTTT. As protein: CASGGQTSTNEKLFF.

The V and J genes are TRBV5-1 and TRBJ2-6, with a possible D match to TRBD1 (6 bases). Germline lookup yields CDR1 SGHRS and CDR2 YFSETQ. V lost 5 bases and J 0 bases, leaving 15 bases between the germline ends. CDR3 size: 17 residues. The CDR3 region has the DNA TGCGCCAGCAGTCGCTACCAAGGGGGCTCTGGGGCCAACGTCCTGACTTTC. Its translation is CASSRYQGGSGANVLTF.

This chain connects TRBV5-1 to TRBJ2-3; a weak D match, TRBD1 (6 bases). Germline V gene lookup returns CDR1 SGHRS and CDR2 YFSETQ. CDR3 length equals 14 residues. V gave up 4 bases and J gave up 0 bases, with 9 bases separating them. The CDR3 loop reads CASSAQGSTDTQYF. Here the CDR3 DNA reads TGCGCCAGCAGCGCACAGGGTAGCACAGATACGCAGTATTTT.

This chain joins TRBV7-7 and TRBJ2-5; D is perhaps TRBD1 (6 bases). CDR3 size: 15 residues. Trimming cost V 5 bases and J 4 bases, with 17 bases left between them. Germline lookup yields CDR1 SSHAT and CDR2 FNYEAQ (reference sequence). The DNA of the CDR3 is TGTGCCAGCAGCGGAACCGGGACAAATGGAGAGACCCAGTACTTC. Protein sequence: CASSGTGTNGETQYF.

The rearrangement joins TRBV7-9 to TRBJ2-7, with 10 nucleotides matching TRBD1. The CDR3 is 16 amino acids. Per the germline V gene, CDR1 is SEHNR and CDR2 is FQNEAQ (reference sequence). The junction had 10 bases not matched to a gene; V was cut back by 5 bases and J by 3 bases. The CDR3 region has the DNA TGTGCCAGCAGCCAATACTCCGGGACAGGGGACTACGAGCAGTACTTC. Translating it yields CASSQYSGTGDYEQYF. Looking up the rest from reference TRBV7-9 and TRBJ2-7 gives the full variable domain: DTGVSQNPRHKITKRGQNVTFRCDPISEHNRLYWYRQTLGQGPEFLTYFQNEAQLEKSRLLSDRFSAERPKGSFSTLEIQRTEQGDSAMYLCASSQYSGTGDYEQYFGPGTRLTVT.

CDR3 region: CSGRLAGVLETQYF. CDR3 nucleotides: TGCAGCGGGCGACTAGCGGGAGTACTAGAGACCCAGTACTTC. The chain joins TRBV29-1 to TRBJ2-5; the match to TRBD2 covers 12 bases. CDR3 length: 14 residues. Germline CDR1 and CDR2: SQVTM and ANQGSEA. V trimming: 7 bases; J trimming: 4 bases; junction bases outside the gene matches: 7.

CDR3 loop: CAWSDGISETQYF. CDR3 bases: TGTGCCTGGAGTGATGGTATTAGCGAGACCCAGTACTTC. This sequence joins TRBV30 and TRBJ2-5; D is ambiguous. Per the germline V gene, CDR1 is GTSNPN and CDR2 is SVGIG (reference sequence). The CDR3 contains 13 residues. Trimming cost V 1 base and J 5 bases, with 11 bases left between them.

On this clone: Other DNA sequences in this specimen translate into the identical CDR3. The chain is built from TRBV10-3 and TRBJ2-5; D might be TRBD1 (5 bases). V lost 6 bases and J lost 1, with 9 bases in between. This CDR3 has 13 residues. Germline-derived CDR1 and CDR2 are ENHRY and SYGVKD. The CDR3 nucleotides are TGTGCCATCAGGGGGCAGGGCCAAGAGACCCAGTACTTC. Translated, it gives CAIRGQGQETQYF.

J is TRBJ2-2 and V is TRBV11-2; D uncertain. V lost 7 bases and J lost 3, with 12 bases in between. Germline V gives CDR1 SGHAT, CDR2 FQNNGV. This CDR3 contains 14 residues. The CDR3 nucleotides read TGTGCCAGCATGCCCCGCAGGTACACCGGGGAGCTGTTTTTT. It yields the protein CASMPRRYTGELFF.

The V call is TRBV4-3, the J call TRBJ1-5; D not resolved. Germline-derived CDR1 and CDR2 are LGHNA and YSLEER. The V end was cut by 0 bases, the J end by 1 base, with 7 bases between. The CDR3 loop spans 15 amino acids. CDR3 DNA sequence: TGCGCCAGCAGCCAAGAGGCGGGGAGCAATCAGCCCCAGCATTTT. This gives the protein CASSQEAGSNQPQHF.

The chain links TRBV15 to TRBJ1-5; D remains unclear. This CDR3 is 14 amino acids long. With 4 bases removed from V and 1 base from J, the gap between germline ends came to 8 bases. The germline V gene encodes CDR1 LNHNV and CDR2 YYDKDF (reference sequence). CDR3 DNA: TGTGCCACCAGCACCAGTTTGAGCAATCAGCCCCAGCATTTT. This encodes CATSTSLSNQPQHF.

This chain joins TRBV7-6 and TRBJ2-7; weak D call: TRBD1 (6 bases). CDR3 length: 16 amino acids. V was cut by 2 bases and J by 4 bases, with 18 bases left in between. Germline assignment: CDR1 SGHVS and CDR2 FNYEAQ. CDR3 protein: CASSLTGWQGMYEQYF. CDR3 nucleotides: TGTGCCAGCAGCTTAACGGGGTGGCAGGGGATGTACGAGCAGTACTTC.

This chain links TRBV7-8 with TRBJ2-7; TRBD2 aligns across 10 bases. CDR1 SGHVS and CDR2 FQNEAQ come from the germline V gene. The V gene end was trimmed by 2 bases and the J gene end by 11 bases; junction bases not matched to a gene: 21. This CDR3 comprises 18 residues. The CDR3 bases are TGTGCCAGCAGCTTATTTTCTAGCGGGAGCCCCTGGGCGGGAGACAAGTACTTC. This translates into CASSLFSSGSPWAGDKYF.